This TCR beta chain was recovered during a study of cytomegalovirus exposure and HLA in healthy donors. The PCR ran on 60 Vbeta and 13 Jbeta primers. Assay: immunoSEQ multiplex PCR; the TCRdb copy retains only in-frame clones and omits some. This table holds more than 90,000 clones, about 75% found once. This sequence was found in a man aged 45-60 years in good health and CMV-seronegative. Sequences were obtained from PBMCs.

The CDR3 region has the DNA TGTGCCAGCAGCTCGGACAGGGGAGGGTATGGCTACACCTTC. It yields the protein CASSSDRGGYGYTF. The chain recombines TRBV7-9 with TRBJ1-2, with 9 bases that match TRBD1. The CDR3 contains 14 residues. Per germline, CDR1 SEHNR and CDR2 FQNEAQ (reference sequence). With 4 bases clipped from V and 5 bases from J, the junction kept 5 bases outside the gene matches.